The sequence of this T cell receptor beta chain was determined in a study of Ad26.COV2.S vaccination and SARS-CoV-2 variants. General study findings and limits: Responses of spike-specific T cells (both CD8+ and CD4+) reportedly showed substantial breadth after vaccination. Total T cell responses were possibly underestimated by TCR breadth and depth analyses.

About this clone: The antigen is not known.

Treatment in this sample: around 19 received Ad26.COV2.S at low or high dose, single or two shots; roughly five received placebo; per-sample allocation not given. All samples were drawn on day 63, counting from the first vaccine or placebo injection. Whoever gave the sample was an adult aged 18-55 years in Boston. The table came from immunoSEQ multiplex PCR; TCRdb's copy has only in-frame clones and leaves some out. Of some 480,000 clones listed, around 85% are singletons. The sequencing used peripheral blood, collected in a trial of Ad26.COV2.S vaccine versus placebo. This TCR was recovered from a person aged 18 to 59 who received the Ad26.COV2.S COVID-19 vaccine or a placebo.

In nucleotides, the CDR3 is TGCGCCAGCAGTCAACCGACACCCAACTATGGCTACACCTTC. It encodes CASSQPTPNYGYTF. This chain uses TRBV23-1 with TRBJ1-2; D is unclear. TRBV23-1 is known as an ORF, though its function is uncertain. The CDR3 contains 14 residues. The V gene lost 2 bases and the J gene lost 2 bases, with 9 bases spanning the gap.